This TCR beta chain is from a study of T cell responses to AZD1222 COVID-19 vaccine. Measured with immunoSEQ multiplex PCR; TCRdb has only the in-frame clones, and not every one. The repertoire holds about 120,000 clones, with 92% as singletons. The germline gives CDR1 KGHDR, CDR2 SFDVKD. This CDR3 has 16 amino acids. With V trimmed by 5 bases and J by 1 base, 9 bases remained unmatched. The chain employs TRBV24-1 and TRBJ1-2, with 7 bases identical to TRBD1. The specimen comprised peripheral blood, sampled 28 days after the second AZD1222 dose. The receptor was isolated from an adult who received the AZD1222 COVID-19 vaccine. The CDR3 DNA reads TGTGCCACCAGTGTCGATTTGGGACAGAGTAACTATGGCTACACCTTC. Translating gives CATSVDLGQSNYGYTF.